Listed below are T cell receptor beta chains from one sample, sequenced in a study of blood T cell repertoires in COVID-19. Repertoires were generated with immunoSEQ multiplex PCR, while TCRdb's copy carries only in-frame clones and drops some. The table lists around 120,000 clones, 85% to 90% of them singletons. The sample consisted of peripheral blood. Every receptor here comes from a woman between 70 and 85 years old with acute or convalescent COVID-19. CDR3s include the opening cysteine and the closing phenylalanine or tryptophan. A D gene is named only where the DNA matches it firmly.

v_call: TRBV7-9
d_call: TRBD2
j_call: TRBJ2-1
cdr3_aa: CASSFSPTSGVNEQFF

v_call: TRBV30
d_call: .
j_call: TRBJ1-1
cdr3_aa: CACRRQNTEAFF

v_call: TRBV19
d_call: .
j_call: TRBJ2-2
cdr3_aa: CASSDGGLATGELFF

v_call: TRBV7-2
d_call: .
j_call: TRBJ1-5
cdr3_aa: CASSPPFGDTLNQPQHF

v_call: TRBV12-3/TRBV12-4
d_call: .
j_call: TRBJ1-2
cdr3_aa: CASSLAQVQANF

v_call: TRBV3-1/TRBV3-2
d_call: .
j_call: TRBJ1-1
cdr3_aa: CASSQAGYSNTEAFF

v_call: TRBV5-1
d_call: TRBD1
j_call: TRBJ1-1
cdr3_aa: CASSSDRAMNTEAFF

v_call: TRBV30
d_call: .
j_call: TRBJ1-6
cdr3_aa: CAWSVSDSSYNSPLHF

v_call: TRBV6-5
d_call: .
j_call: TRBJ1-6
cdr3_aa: CASRTGSSYNSPLHF

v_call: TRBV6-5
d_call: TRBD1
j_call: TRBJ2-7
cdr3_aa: CASSRQGNPAYEQYF

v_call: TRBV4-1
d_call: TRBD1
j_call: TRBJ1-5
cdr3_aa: CASSRRGLQPQHF

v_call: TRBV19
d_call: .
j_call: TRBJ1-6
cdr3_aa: CASGASYNSPLHF

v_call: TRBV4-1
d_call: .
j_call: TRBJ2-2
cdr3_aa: CASSLERRGTTGELFF